This TCR beta chain appears in the sequencing data of a study of shared clonotypes between healthy human individuals (dated by TCRdb to about 2020). Study-wide context: Three men and two women, aged 18 to 49 years, made up the cohort. For each donor, CD4 naive and CD4 memory were each given three plates, CD8 naive was given two plates, and CD8 memory was given one plate. The study deeply sequenced blood TCR repertoires of about 5 healthy adults to estimate repertoire size and the extent of clonotype sharing between individuals. To increase sequencing depth and limit assay-specific biases, different laboratories used diverse techniques to prepare libraries and sequence TCR repertoires. Per donor, leukapheresis produced somewhere between about 0.8 and 9 billion PBMCs. What the research found in general, with its limitations: Sharing across four donors was observed for about 5% of naive CD4, 3% to 4% of naive CD8, about 2.3% of memory CD4, and approximately 0.41% of memory CD8 clonotypes. Larger estimated clonotype richness was generally found for naive subsets than for memory subsets. Because the study included only a small number of donors, the genetic and exposure-history diversity represented was limited. Sampling was restricted to blood, and TCR repertoires in tissue are likely to differ from TCR repertoires in blood. Rarefaction of sorted-subset datasets indicated incomplete sequencing despite the large sequencing depth. Clonotypes shared by all four sorted-subset donors showed higher generation probabilities than non-shared clonotypes. Pairwise subsampling led to the expectation that sequencing depth would affect the degree of clonotype sharing among donors.

The donors were healthy, HIV-negative adults with no recently reported acute infections or vaccinations. All donors were Caucasian adults living in Nashville, Tennessee, USA. Magnetic negative selection was used to enrich CD4+ T cells, after which naive cells were positively selected on CD45RA and the negative fraction became the memory subset. Blood was collected by leukapheresis, and PBMCs were isolated by Ficoll-Histopaque density gradient centrifugation and then cryopreserved in liquid nitrogen vapor phase. Purity and quantity of every magnetically sorted T cell population were checked by analytical flow cytometry. Genomic DNA was isolated from every sorted fraction and measured by UV absorbance on a Nanodrop 2000c. Using the deep immunoSEQ assay, multiplex PCR amplified TCR CDR3 regions from genomic DNA. Extracted genomic DNA from each cell subset was spread evenly across all wells of several immunoSEQ 96-well plates, with each plate serving as a replicate. For sorted subsets, around 200 ng genomic DNA, equal to some 30,000 T cell genomes, was loaded into each replicate PCR. The purified libraries were quantified using a Qubit 3.0 fluorometer, sized with a Bioanalyzer 2100, and then quantified again using the KAPA Library Quantification kit. A separate single-read 150-cycle Illumina NextSeq 550 flow cell was used to sequence each immunoSEQ 96-well plate. As for the authors' bioinformatics: The immunoSEQ output contained only junctional sequences without quality scores, so filtering could not match that applied to full-length reads. Sequences were annotated with PyIR, a Python wrapper for IgBLAST v1.9, and V/J genes and CDR3 were assigned using IMGT germline references. Reads were removed for weak V/J assignments (E-value above 1e-6), missing CDR3, stop codons, out-of-frame junctions, or ambiguous translated residues. V3J clonotypes were defined by identical inferred V gene, J gene, and CDR3 amino acid sequence. Percentage overlap between repertoires was calculated by dividing the number of shared unique clonotypes by the size of the smaller repertoire. RTK rarefaction, the Chao1 estimator, and Recon v2.1 estimates of unobserved clonotypes were used to assess repertoire richness. OLGA was used to compute generation probabilities for all TCRbeta clonotypes that the gDNA method yielded from a handful of donors. In its TCRdb copy, this immuneACCESS table keeps in-frame sequences only and misses some clones. Where compared with another copy, unresolved V genes explain less than half of these, and the others have no known cause. Clonal size and the V and J genes are those of that table, whereas D and trimming came from the DNA. Present in this sample are 650,000 to 750,000 clones, approximately 79% of which were seen just once. Together, the top ten hold about 2% of the sample.

As to this clone: Its antigen is still unknown. Base qualities are not at hand, and no much larger clone is one base apart.

Including cysteine and phenylalanine, the CDR3 has 17 amino acids. The entry retains the CDR3 DNA only, 51 bases that are in frame from base 1. The germline V gene encodes CDR1 SGHRS and CDR2 YFSETQ. V lost 4 bases and J lost 5 bases, and the count of bases not matched to a germline gene is 11. This chain is built from TRBV5-1 and TRBJ2-2; 10 middle bases align to TRBD1. The specimen sequenced was memory CD4+ T cells sorted from blood. The cell subset or site label, as the study defines it: CD45RA-negative fraction. This receptor was identified in a woman aged 25 to 39 in good health. The bases read TGCGCCAGCAGCAGGGGACAAGACAGGGGGCGTACCGGGGAGCTGTTTTTT. Its translation is CASSRGQDRGRTGELFF. The full variable domain, completed from the reference TRBV5-1 and TRBJ2-2 proteins outside the CDR3, reads KAGVTQTPRYLIKTRGQQVTLSCSPISGHRSVSWYQQTPGQGLQFLFEYFSETQRNKGNFPGRFSGRQFSNSRSEMNVSTLELGDSALYLCASSRGQDRGRTGELFFGEGSRLTVL.